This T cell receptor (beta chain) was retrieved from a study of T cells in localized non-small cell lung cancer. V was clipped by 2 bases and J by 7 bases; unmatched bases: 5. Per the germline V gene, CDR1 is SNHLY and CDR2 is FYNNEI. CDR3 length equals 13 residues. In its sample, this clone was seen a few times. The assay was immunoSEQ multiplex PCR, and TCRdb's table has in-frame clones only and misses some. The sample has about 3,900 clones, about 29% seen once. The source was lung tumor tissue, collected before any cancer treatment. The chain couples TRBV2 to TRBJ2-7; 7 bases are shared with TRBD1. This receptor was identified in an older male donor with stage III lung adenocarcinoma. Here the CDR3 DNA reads TGTGCCAGCAGTGAAAGCGCGACAGGGGAGCAGTACTTC. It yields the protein CASSESATGEQYF.